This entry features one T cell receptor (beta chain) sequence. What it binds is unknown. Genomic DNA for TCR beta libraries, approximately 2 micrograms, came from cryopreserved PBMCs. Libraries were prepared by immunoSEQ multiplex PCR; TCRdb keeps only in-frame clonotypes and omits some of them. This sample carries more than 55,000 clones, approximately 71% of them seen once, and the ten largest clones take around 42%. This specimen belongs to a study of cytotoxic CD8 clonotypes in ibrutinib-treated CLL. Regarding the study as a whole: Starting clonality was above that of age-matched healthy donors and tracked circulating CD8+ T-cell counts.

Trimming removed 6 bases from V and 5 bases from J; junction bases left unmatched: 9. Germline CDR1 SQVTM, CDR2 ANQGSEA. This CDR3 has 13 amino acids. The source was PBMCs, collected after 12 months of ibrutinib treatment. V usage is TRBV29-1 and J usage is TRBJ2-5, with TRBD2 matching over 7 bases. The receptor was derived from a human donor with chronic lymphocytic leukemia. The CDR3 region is CSVGVGGTETQYF. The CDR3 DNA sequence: TGCAGCGTGGGGGTCGGGGGGACGGAGACCCAGTACTTC.